The following is a T cell receptor beta chain sequence with its context. Antigen: not known. Only in-frame clones appear in the TCRdb table, and some are missing; sequencing was by immunoSEQ multiplex PCR. The sample holds approximately 12,000 clones; around 95% are singletons and the top ten take about 0.94%. The record originates from a study of T cells and Merkel cell carcinoma outcomes. The CDR3 totals 16 residues. Germline V gene sequence: CDR1 SGHRS, CDR2 YFSETQ. The J segment lost 4 bases and the V segment lost 0 bases, leaving 7 bases of the junction unmatched. Points from the study as a whole: Reportedly, T-cell repertoire with density predicts Merkel cell carcinoma outcomes.

This clonotype was obtained from a human donor with Merkel cell carcinoma. The chain has TRBV5-1 and TRBJ1-2; 9 positions match TRBD1. Sequencing used tumor tissue from Merkel cell carcinoma. The CDR3 DNA reads TGCGCCAGCAGCTTGGCGGGGACAGGGTCCTTCTATGGCTACACCTTC. This sequence encodes CASSLAGTGSFYGYTF.